This passage covers 24 T cell receptor beta chains from one sample sequenced in a study of shared clonotypes between healthy human individuals. Data came from immunoSEQ multiplex PCR; TCRdb stores just in-frame clones and leaves some out. Here the sample spans about 2 million clones, roughly 95% being singletons. Naive CD8 cells comprised CD45RO-negative, CCR7-positively selected cells, excluding terminally differentiated effector memory CD45RA+ cells. The sequenced sample consisted of naive CD8+ T cells sorted from blood. These receptors originate from a man aged 18-30 years in good health.

This chain connects TRBV7-2 to TRBJ2-7; D is unresolved. The V gene's germline CDR1 is SGHTA and CDR2 FQGNSA. Trimming shortened V by 5 bases and J by 2 bases, and 10 bases separated the two germline ends. This CDR3 has 13 residues. For the CDR3, the DNA is TGTGCCAGCAGCGTCTTTGCGACCTACGAGCAGTACTTC. Translated: CASSVFATYEQYF.

The chain links TRBV5-6 to TRBJ2-7, with unresolved D. Trimming removed 1 base at V and 2 bases at J, with 10 bases between. Germline V lookup: CDR1 SGHDT, CDR2 YYEEEE. The CDR3 spans 14 residues. For the CDR3, the DNA is TGTGCCAGCAGCTTGTACCAAACTACCTACGAGCAGTACTTC. Its translation is CASSLYQTTYEQYF.

This chain uses TRBV18 with TRBJ1-5; D gene ambiguous. V lost 0 bases and J lost 4, with 4 bases in between. The CDR3 has 13 residues. The germline gives CDR1 KGHSH, CDR2 LQKENI. CDR3 in DNA: TGTGCCAGCTCACCACCGGATAATCAGCCCCAGCATTTT. Translated, it gives CASSPPDNQPQHF.

With respect to this clone: The junction departs from the called germline gene at one end, perhaps through a read error. The V and J genes are TRBV7-9 and TRBJ1-3; the D gene is possibly TRBD1 (5 bases). The CDR3 spans 11 residues. Germline V lookup: CDR1 SEHNR, CDR2 FQNEAQ (reference sequence). CDR3 nucleotide sequence: TGTGCCAGCAGCTTAGCTCCACAGGTGGGATTT. Translating gives CASSLAPQVGF.

This sequence joins TRBV30 and TRBJ2-1, with a possible D match to TRBD2 (5 bases). V was pared by 0 bases and J by 9 bases, with 12 bases between. Germline CDR1 reads GTSNPN; CDR2 reads SVGIG (reference sequence). The CDR3 loop spans 13 amino acids. Here the CDR3 DNA reads TGTGCCTGGAGTGTACTCGAGGGAGCTGAGCAGTTCTTC. This translates into CAWSVLEGAEQFF.

V is TRBV7-6 and J is TRBJ2-5; D gene uncertain. Germline CDR1 is SGHVS and CDR2 is FNYEAQ. The CDR3 has 15 amino acids. Between the trimmed V and J ends, which lost 1 base and 4 bases, there was a span of 13 bases. The CDR3 sequence: CASSLDFGVGETQYF. CDR3 nucleotides: TGTGCCAGCAGCTTAGACTTTGGGGTAGGAGAGACCCAGTACTTC.

The chain links TRBV7-9 to TRBJ2-7; 7 bases are shared with TRBD1. Germline assignment: CDR1 SEHNR and CDR2 FQNEAQ (reference sequence). The CDR3 length is 13 residues. Trimming at V came to 3 bases and at J to 5 bases, leaving 4 bases not matched to a gene. The CDR3 sequence: CASSFPDRDEQYF. The CDR3 DNA sequence: TGTGCCAGCAGCTTTCCCGACAGGGACGAGCAGTACTTC.

The chain couples TRBV27 to TRBJ1-1; D unresolved. The germline V gene has CDR1 MNHEY and CDR2 SMNVEV (reference sequence). The CDR3 contains 13 residues. V was cut by 1 base and J by 7 bases, with 10 bases left in between. Here the CDR3 DNA reads TGTGCCAGCAGTTTATTTCCTGGAGATGAAGCTTTCTTT. It specifies CASSLFPGDEAFF.

The V and J genes are TRBV2 and TRBJ2-7; D remains ambiguous. Germline lookup yields CDR1 SNHLY and CDR2 FYNNEI. Between the trimmed V and J ends, which lost 0 bases and 4 bases, there was a span of 13 bases. This CDR3 has 15 residues. The CDR3 DNA follows: TGTGCCAGCAGTGAAGCGCTAAATATAGGTTACGAGCAGTACTTC. This sequence encodes CASSEALNIGYEQYF. The complete variable domain, with remaining parts taken from reference TRBV2 and TRBJ2-7, reads EPEVTQTPSHQVTQMGQEVILRCVPISNHLYFYWYRQILGQKVEFLVSFYNNEISEKSEIFDDQFSVERPDGSNFTLKIRSTKLEDSAMYFCASSEALNIGYEQYFGPGTRLTVT.

The rearrangement uses TRBV5-6 and TRBJ2-7; 9 nucleotides agree with TRBD2. The CDR3 consists of 15 residues. The germline gives CDR1 SGHDT, CDR2 YYEEEE. V dropped 3 bases and J dropped 9; count of bases not matched to a gene: 13. Here the CDR3 reads CASSSPSGGPYLQYF. The CDR3 coding sequence is TGTGCCAGCAGCTCGCCGAGCGGGGGGCCCTATTTGCAGTACTTC. The full variable domain, with the rest looked up from reference TRBV5-6 and TRBJ2-7, is DAGVTQSPTHLIKTRGQQVTLRCSPKSGHDTVSWYQQALGQGPQFIFQYYEEEERQRGNFPDRFSGHQFPNYSSELNVNALLLGDSALYLCASSSPSGGPYLQYFGPGTRLTVT.

The chain has TRBV5-1 and TRBJ2-1; 8 bases are a match to TRBD2. The CDR3 spans 15 residues. V gave up 1 base and J gave up 8 bases; unmatched junction bases: 8. Germline CDR1 and CDR2: SGHRS and YFSETQ. The CDR3 bases are TGCGCCAGCAGCTTGACGGCGGGGGGCTTCGATGAGCAGTTCTTC. It encodes CASSLTAGGFDEQFF.

CDR3 nucleotide sequence: TGCGCCAGCAGCCATATGGGTTCACCCCTCCACTTT. Residues: CASSHMGSPLHF. V is TRBV4-3 and J is TRBJ1-6; no definite D call. This CDR3 is built from 12 residues. The V gene's germline CDR1 is LGHNA and CDR2 YSLEER. Trimming removed 3 bases at V and 9 bases at J, with 6 bases between.

The rearrangement joins TRBV11-2 to TRBJ2-3; D possibly corresponds to TRBD2 (6 bases). V was shortened by 1 base and J by 0 bases, with 8 bases between the two germline ends. This CDR3 is built from 15 residues. Germline assignment: CDR1 SGHAT and CDR2 FQNNGV. Written as DNA, the CDR3 is TGTGCCAGCAGCTTAGTAGCGGAGAGCACAGATACGCAGTATTTT. Protein sequence: CASSLVAESTDTQYF.

V is TRBV28 and J is TRBJ1-5; TRBD1 matches 7 bases. Germline CDR1 and CDR2: MDHEN and SYDVKM. The CDR3 is 15 residues long. The ends lost 5 bases at V and 2 bases at J; junction bases unmatched: 6. The CDR3 is CASSPQGYGNQPQHF. CDR3 nucleotides: TGTGCCAGCAGTCCACAGGGGTACGGCAATCAGCCCCAGCATTTT.

This chain links TRBV11-2 with TRBJ2-7, with 7 nucleotides matching TRBD1. This CDR3 has 13 residues. The ends lost 5 bases at V and 5 bases at J; junction bases unmatched: 6. Germline CDR1 SGHAT, CDR2 FQNNGV. CDR3 coding DNA: TGTGCCAGCAGCACGACAGGGAACAACGAGCAGTACTTC. Translating it yields CASSTTGNNEQYF.

V usage is TRBV7-9 and J usage is TRBJ2-7, with 7 bases aligning to TRBD1. The germline gives CDR1 SEHNR, CDR2 FQNEAQ (reference sequence). The ends lost 5 bases at V and 3 bases at J; junction bases unmatched: 7. CDR3 length equals 14 residues. CDR3 amino acids: CASSQGTAGYEQYF. In DNA form, the CDR3 reads TGTGCCAGCAGCCAAGGGACAGCAGGCTACGAGCAGTACTTC.

This clone occurred a few times. This chain joins TRBV27 and TRBJ1-2; D is unresolved. The V end lost 6 bases, the J end lost 8 bases, and 16 bases lay between the germline ends. CDR1 and CDR2 from the germline V gene are MNHEY and SMNVEV (reference sequence). This CDR3 has 13 residues. The CDR3: CASSGLDLQGYTF. CDR3 coding DNA: TGTGCCAGCAGCGGGCTGGATCTGCAAGGCTACACCTTC.

The rearrangement uses TRBV5-6 and TRBJ2-5, with 9 nucleotides matching TRBD1. From germline, CDR1 is SGHDT and CDR2 YYEEEE. The ends lost 0 bases at V and 4 bases at J; junction bases unmatched: 4. The CDR3 runs to 15 residues. The CDR3 DNA sequence: TGTGCCAGCAGCTTGGGGACAGGGGTGGCAGAGACCCAGTACTTC. This codes for CASSLGTGVAETQYF. Full variable domain (missing parts from reference TRBV5-6 and TRBJ2-5): DAGVTQSPTHLIKTRGQQVTLRCSPKSGHDTVSWYQQALGQGPQFIFQYYEEEERQRGNFPDRFSGHQFPNYSSELNVNALLLGDSALYLCASSLGTGVAETQYFGPGTRLLVL.

This clone was detected a few times. V is TRBV13 and J is TRBJ2-1, with TRBD2 as a possible D gene (5 bases). The germline CDR1 and CDR2 sequences are PRHDT and FYEKMQ (reference sequence). The CDR3 runs 15 residues. V gave up 5 bases and J gave up 6 bases, with 17 bases separating them. The CDR3 coding sequence is TGTGCCAGCAGCCATACACTAGTTGCTCGCAATGAGCAGTTCTTC. Translated, it gives CASSHTLVARNEQFF.

CDR3 region: CASSLDNENSGNTIYF. Written as DNA, the CDR3 is TGTGCCAGCAGCTTAGATAATGAGAACTCTGGAAACACCATATATTTT. This sequence joins TRBV11-3 and TRBJ1-3; D ambiguous. Deletions cut 0 bases from V and 0 bases from J, with 9 bases between. Germline lookup yields CDR1 SGHNT and CDR2 YENEEA. The CDR3 has 16 residues.

The count of this clone is one. The rearrangement links TRBV5-4 to TRBJ1-1, with D perhaps TRBD1 (6 bases). CDR1 is SGHNT and CDR2 is YYREEE in the germline V gene (reference sequence). The CDR3 has 14 amino acids. V was trimmed by 4 bases and J by 8 bases, leaving 18 bases between them. The DNA of the CDR3 is TGTGCCAGCAGCCCACAGGGTTATTATCGGGAAGCTTTCTTT. This gives the protein CASSPQGYYREAFF.

This chain uses TRBV27 with TRBJ2-4; D may be TRBD2 (6 bases). CDR1 and CDR2 (germline): MNHEY, SMNVEV (reference sequence). The CDR3 extends over 16 amino acids. V was shortened by 0 bases and J by 7 bases, with 16 bases between the two germline ends. As DNA, the CDR3 is TGTGCCAGCAGTTTATCCCCGGGCGCGGGGCGGAACATTCAGTACTTC. It specifies CASSLSPGAGRNIQYF.

The CDR3 nucleotides are TGCGCCAGCAGCCAAGATTTCCCTAGCGGGAGATATAGCGGGGAGCTGTTTTTT. It yields the protein CASSQDFPSGRYSGELFF. The chain links TRBV4-3 to TRBJ2-2, with TRBD2 matching over 10 bases. The CDR3 loop spans 18 amino acids. In germline, CDR1 is LGHNA, CDR2 YSLEER. With V trimmed by 0 bases and J by 7 bases, 11 bases remained unmatched.

This clone came up once. One end of the junction varies from germline; a read error may be responsible. The chain links TRBV7-7 to TRBJ2-3; D gene ambiguous. This CDR3 region has 15 residues. Per germline, CDR1 SSHAT and CDR2 FNYEAQ (reference sequence). In nucleotides, the CDR3 is TGTGCTAGCAGCTTAGCCGCAGCGACTACAGATACGCAGTATTTT. It translates to CASSLAAATTDTQYF. The whole variable domain, filled in from reference TRBV7-7 and TRBJ2-3, reads GAGVSQSPRYKVTKRGQDVTLRCDPISSHATLYWYQQALGQGPEFLTYFNYEAQPDKSGLPSDRFSAERPEGSISTLTIQRTEQRDSAMYRCASSLAAATTDTQYFGPGTRLTVL.